This T cell receptor beta chain was captured in a study of T cell changes during pregnancy in multiple sclerosis. Data came from immunoSEQ multiplex PCR; TCRdb stores just in-frame clones and leaves some out. The repertoire holds over 65,000 clones, with approximately 94% as singletons. The germline V gene encodes CDR1 SEHNR and CDR2 FQNEAQ (reference sequence). The V gene lost 7 bases and the J gene lost 2 bases, with 11 bases spanning the gap. The CDR3 has 14 residues. The TCR was taken from a female donor with multiple sclerosis, enrolled in a pregnancy study. The V and J genes are TRBV7-9 and TRBJ1-4, with D unclear. The specimen comprised peripheral blood, sampled in the third trimester of pregnancy. The CDR3 sequence: CASILWPTNEKLFF. The CDR3 DNA follows: TGTGCCAGCATTCTGTGGCCCACTAATGAAAAACTGTTTTTT.